The sequence of this T cell receptor beta chain was determined in a study of beta chain features in type 1 diabetes (dated by TCRdb to 2016 to 2019). At the level of the whole study: Mean age, gender distribution, total cell number and subset yield were not different between patients and healthy donors. Across all samples, almost 110 million sorted cells were examined, and cell number per subset correlated strongly with RNA yield. In the study, TCRB repertoires of sorted circulating CD4+ T cell subsets from recently diagnosed type 1 diabetes patients were compared with those of matched healthy donors. Whereas all 30 or so donors provided naive and central memory subsets, regulatory and stem cell-like memory subsets were isolated from just 8 patients and about 8 healthy donors.

All of the isolated RNA was reverse transcribed with the High Capacity cDNA Reverse Transcription Kit, so expressed TCRB transcripts were sequenced. Naive, central memory and regulatory T cell samples underwent deep immunoSEQ sequencing, averaging around 3.9 million total reads per sample. Sorted cells were lysed in RLT buffer and RNA was extracted with DNase-treated RNeasy Micro or Mini kits, depending on cell number. To prevent cross-contamination, every cell subset was processed on its own, while patient and healthy donor samples were processed together. Using the immunoSEQ multiplex PCR, TCRB sequences were amplified from cDNA into 87-bp fragments spanning the CDR3 region. Sequencing of the amplicons was done on the Illumina HiSeq platform. The authors' analysis ran thus. Synthetic template baselines were used to correct PCR bias computationally, reads within Hamming distance 2 were collapsed together, and singletons that could not be merged were discarded. Reads were aligned against IMGT so that V, D and J genes, CDR3 length and insertions or deletions at six rearrangement sites could be assigned. Within each subset, clonotype counts were normalized to sorted cell number, and only after that were true diversity and Gini coefficients computed with the tcR R package. The overlap coefficient, calculated on TCRB nucleotide sequences, was used to quantify repertoire sharing. As a proxy for the pre-selection repertoire, out-of-frame TCRB sequences from naive cells were analyzed. The table comes from immuneACCESS by way of TCRdb, which keeps in-frame sequences with V and J called. Part of the clones is missing from these tables; in studies checked, under half for an unresolved V gene and the rest for unknown reasons. Clonal size and the V and J genes are those of that table, whereas D and trimming came from the DNA. Recorded for this sample are around 250,000 clones; about 20% of them occurred a single time. 0.028% of the sample is held by the ten biggest clonotypes.

The study at large found these results: Only small numbers of individuals were included in the HLA sub-analyses, which left unresolved whether HLA type had any influence on TCRB rearrangement. Naive, central memory and regulatory TCRB repertoires appeared to be more alike among patients than among healthy donors. Because cDNA was sequenced instead of genomic DNA, highly expressing activated cells could be over-represented, though the groups showed no difference in activation or CD3 levels. At VDJ recombination sites, patients with type 1 diabetes made fewer insertions and deleted more nucleotides, a pattern implying thymic rearrangement abnormalities. PCR may preferentially amplify shorter templates, but because patient and control samples were amplified and corrected together, any resulting skew would affect both groups equally. A moderate but significant shortening of TCRB CDR3 length was observed in type 1 diabetes patients in all four CD4+ subsets.

Each donor gave one peripheral blood draw, approximately 0.11 L on average, collected into heparinised tubes. Using a panel that included CD45RO, CCR7, CD25, CD127, CD95 and CD27, naive, central memory, regulatory and stem cell-like memory CD4+ T cells were sorted on a BD FACSAria II. A purity above 98% was achieved for all sorted populations. PBMCs were isolated right away by Lymphoprep density gradient centrifugation and were stained directly, without culture. Samples were stained and sorted in pairs, with one healthy donor and one patient per experiment, so that batch effects were minimized. CDR1 is given as SGHTA and CDR2 as FQGNSA, both from the germline V gene. V lost 5 bases and J lost 7 bases; the stretch between them is 12 bases long. Reading from cysteine to phenylalanine, the CDR3 counts 13 amino acids. Only the CDR3 DNA is retained, 39 bases long and in frame from the first base. In regard to this clone: Its antigen is unknown. No qualities accompany the bases; no much larger clone lies one base away.

This clonotype was sampled from a woman between 40 and 55 years old with type 1 diabetes. The sample comprised naive CD4+ T cells from blood. The sample's cell subset or site label, in plain terms: true naive CD4+ T cells. Recombination joined TRBV7-2 with TRBJ2-1; the D gene lacks a confident call. The CDR3 reads CASSPREFNEQFF. The bases are TGTGCCAGCAGCCCTCGAGAGTTTAATGAGCAGTTCTTC. Here the CDR3 is joined to the reference TRBV7-2 and TRBJ2-1 genes, and the full variable domain is: GAGVSQSPSNKVTEKGKDVELRCDPISGHTALYWYRQSLGQGLEFLIYFQGNSAPDKSGLPSDRFSAERTGGSVSTLTIQRTQQEDSAVYLCASSPREFNEQFFGPGTRLTVL.